These 20 T cell receptor beta chains share one sample of origin, sequenced in a study of blood T cell repertoires in COVID-19. Clones were read by immunoSEQ multiplex PCR, and TCRdb kept only the in-frame ones, dropping some. The table lists 50,000 to 75,000 clones, roughly three quarters of them singletons, with 50% in the top ten. Sequences were obtained from peripheral blood. The source is a woman aged 80 or over with acute or convalescent COVID-19.

J is TRBJ1-3 and V is TRBV5-1; 7 bases are a match to TRBD1. The CDR3 runs 16 residues. Trimming at V came to 2 bases and at J to 4 bases, leaving 9 bases not matched to a gene. Germline values: CDR1 SGHRS, CDR2 YFSETQ. This chain's CDR3 is CASSLGPGTAGNTIYF. CDR3 nucleotides: TGCGCCAGCAGCTTAGGCCCCGGGACAGCCGGAAACACCATATATTTT.

The chain couples TRBV24-1 to TRBJ2-2; 10 bases align to TRBD1. The germline V gene encodes CDR1 KGHDR and CDR2 SFDVKD. J was trimmed by 7 bases and V by 7 bases; bases with no gene match: 11. The CDR3 consists of 16 residues. The CDR3 protein is CATSDPGQGFSGELFF. The DNA of the CDR3 is TGTGCCACCAGCGACCCGGGACAGGGGTTCAGCGGGGAGCTGTTTTTT.

The J gene is TRBJ2-5, the V gene TRBV19; 8 positions match TRBD1. Germline values: CDR1 LNHDA, CDR2 SQIVND (reference sequence). CDR3 size: 13 residues. V lost 6 bases to trimming and J lost 7 bases; unmatched junction nucleotides: 7. Here the CDR3 DNA reads TGTGCCAGTAGCGGACAGGGCTGGGGGACCCAGTACTTC. This gives the protein CASSGQGWGTQYF.

V is TRBV12-3 or TRBV12-4 and J is TRBJ1-2; 8 bases are shared with TRBD1. Trimming took 2 bases from V and 8 from J; bases not matched to a gene: 4. The length of the CDR3 is 13 residues. CDR3 sequence (DNA): TGTGCCAGCAGTTTACAGGGGGCAGGGGGCTACACCTTC. Translating gives CASSLQGAGGYTF.

This rearrangement joins TRBV2 to TRBJ2-2, with 10 positions matching TRBD1. The J segment lost 6 bases and the V segment lost 2 bases, leaving 12 bases of the junction unmatched. The CDR3 runs 18 residues. The germline V gene encodes CDR1 SNHLY and CDR2 FYNNEI. CDR3 DNA sequence: TGTGCCAGCAGTGAACTACCGGTAGACAGGGGGCAGTCCGGGGAGCTGTTTTTT. The encoded protein is CASSELPVDRGQSGELFF.

The V and J genes are TRBV19 and TRBJ2-5; 9 bases line up with TRBD1. V gave up 7 bases and J gave up 5 bases; unmatched junction bases: 11. CDR1 and CDR2 from the germline V gene are LNHDA and SQIVND (reference sequence). There are 15 residues in the CDR3. The CDR3 DNA reads TGTGCCAGTAACCCGCGGACAGGGGCGCGGGAGACCCAGTACTTC. This encodes CASNPRTGARETQYF. The complete variable domain, with remaining parts taken from reference TRBV19 and TRBJ2-5, reads DGGITQSPKYLFRKEGQNVTLSCEQNLNHDAMYWYRQDPGQGLRLIYYSQIVNDFQKGDIAEGYSVSREKKESFPLTVTSAQKNPTAFYLCASNPRTGARETQYFGPGTRLLVL.

The chain uses TRBV5-4 and TRBJ1-6; D unclear. The V and J ends lost 1 base and 6 bases respectively, with 5 bases between them. The CDR3 length is 13 residues. Germline CDR1 and CDR2: SGHNT and YYREEE (reference sequence). CDR3 amino acids: CASSLSGNSPLHF. CDR3 nucleotides: TGTGCCAGCAGCTTGTCGGGTAATTCACCCCTCCACTTT.

The gene calls are TRBV20-1 and TRBJ2-2; 10 positions agree with TRBD2. CDR1 is DFQATT, CDR2 SNEGSKA, per germline (reference sequence). V trimming: 3 bases; J trimming: 3 bases; junction bases outside the gene matches: 1. This CDR3 contains 14 residues. The CDR3 region is CSASGLADTGELFF. CDR3 coding DNA: TGCAGTGCTAGTGGACTAGCGGACACCGGGGAGCTGTTTTTT.

The CDR3, as DNA: TGTGCCTGTACTTTAGCGGGAAAGGAGACCCAGTACTTC. Its translation: CACTLAGKETQYF. J is TRBJ2-5 and V is TRBV30; TRBD2 agrees at 8 bases. This CDR3 region has 13 residues. The V gene's germline CDR1 is GTSNPN and CDR2 SVGIG (reference sequence). V lost 6 bases and J lost 5; bases outside the gene matches: 8.

The V gene is TRBV29-1, the J gene TRBJ1-2; D is ambiguous. Germline assignment: CDR1 SQVTM and CDR2 ANQGSEA. V was cut by 8 bases and J by 8 bases, with 15 bases left in between. CDR3 length: 11 residues. The CDR3 region is CSFRKEEGYTF. In nucleotides, the CDR3 is TGCAGCTTTAGAAAAGAGGAAGGCTACACCTTC.

The rearrangement joins TRBV7-9 to TRBJ2-2, with D maybe TRBD2 (6 bases). The CDR3 contains 17 residues. Trimming took 2 bases from V and 5 from J, leaving 18 bases between them. Germline loops: CDR1 SEHNR, CDR2 FQNEAQ (reference sequence). The CDR3 nucleotides read TGTGCCAGCAGCTTACCTTCGCGGGACGGCGGTACCGGGGAGCTGTTTTTT. Residues: CASSLPSRDGGTGELFF.

V and J are TRBV2 and TRBJ2-2; D is perhaps TRBD2 (6 bases). This CDR3 is 15 amino acids long. Trimming took 5 bases from V and 4 from J, leaving 14 bases between them. Per germline, CDR1 SNHLY and CDR2 FYNNEI. The CDR3 loop is CASSPRDFVTGELFF. The CDR3 DNA follows: TGTGCCAGCAGTCCTAGGGACTTTGTCACCGGGGAGCTGTTTTTT. The whole variable domain, filled in from reference TRBV2 and TRBJ2-2, reads EPEVTQTPSHQVTQMGQEVILRCVPISNHLYFYWYRQILGQKVEFLVSFYNNEISEKSEIFDDQFSVERPDGSNFTLKIRSTKLEDSAMYFCASSPRDFVTGELFFGEGSRLTVL.

The chain has TRBV5-1 and TRBJ2-5; TRBD1 matches 8 bases. The CDR3 has 14 residues. The V and J ends lost 7 bases and 4 bases, in that order; junction bases with no gene match: 9. Germline CDR1 is SGHRS and CDR2 is YFSETQ. The CDR3 bases are TGCGCCAGCGGCCGGGACAGGTCCCGAGAGACCCAGTACTTC. Protein sequence: CASGRDRSRETQYF.

This rearrangement joins TRBV28 to TRBJ1-2; a possible D gene is TRBD1 (5 bases). This CDR3 has 13 residues. The V gene lost 3 bases and the J gene lost 6 bases, with 11 bases spanning the gap. The V gene's germline CDR1 is MDHEN and CDR2 SYDVKM. The CDR3 DNA reads as TGTGCCAGCAGTTTTCACGGGGGAAATGGCTACACCTTC. Translated, it gives CASSFHGGNGYTF.

This clone has only a few counts. This chain uses TRBV3-1 (or the pseudogene TRBV3-2) with TRBJ2-5; 8 bases line up with TRBD1. The CDR3 loop spans 16 amino acids. Germline values: CDR1 LGHDT, CDR2 YNNKEL (reference sequence). Unmatched junction bases numbered 11, after V lost 5 bases and J lost 3 bases. The CDR3 sequence: CASSYRRTGTKETQYF. DNA of the CDR3: TGTGCCAGCAGCTACCGGAGGACAGGGACCAAAGAGACCCAGTACTTC.

This chain connects TRBV19 to TRBJ2-1; D possibly corresponds to TRBD2 (6 bases). The CDR3 extends over 14 amino acids. V dropped 6 bases and J dropped 4 bases, with 13 bases sitting between them. Germline lookup yields CDR1 LNHDA and CDR2 SQIVND (reference sequence). The CDR3 DNA reads TGTGCCAGTAGCTTCGGGAGTATATACAATGAGCAGTTCTTC. Protein product: CASSFGSIYNEQFF.

The chain couples TRBV5-1 to TRBJ2-3, with TRBD2 matching 9 bases. The CDR3 consists of 14 residues. With V trimmed by 5 bases and J by 5 bases, 6 bases remained unmatched. CDR1 SGHRS and CDR2 YFSETQ come from the germline V gene. CDR3 residues: CASRSATSGDTQYF. CDR3 coding DNA: TGCGCCAGCAGGTCTGCGACTAGCGGAGATACGCAGTATTTT. Variable domain in full (rest from reference TRBV5-1 and TRBJ2-3): KAGVTQTPRYLIKTRGQQVTLSCSPISGHRSVSWYQQTPGQGLQFLFEYFSETQRNKGNFPGRFSGRQFSNSRSEMNVSTLELGDSALYLCASRSATSGDTQYFGPGTRLTVL.

This rearrangement joins TRBV28 to TRBJ1-6; TRBD1 aligns across 8 bases. Germline lookup yields CDR1 MDHEN and CDR2 SYDVKM. The CDR3 covers 15 residues. V lost 5 bases to trimming and J lost 10 bases; unmatched junction nucleotides: 10. DNA of the CDR3: TGTGCCAGCAGTCCTACCCCACAGGGGGGATCACCCCTCCACTTT. Protein: CASSPTPQGGSPLHF.

The chain has TRBV5-8 and TRBJ1-2; possible D gene TRBD1, 5 bases. Germline V CDR1 and CDR2: SGHTS, YDEGEE. This CDR3 contains 16 residues. The V gene lost 7 bases and the J gene lost 0 bases, with 19 bases spanning the gap. In DNA form, the CDR3 reads TGTGCCAGCCACGTGGGGCATGGGGTGGCTAACTATGGCTACACCTTC. Protein sequence: CASHVGHGVANYGYTF.

This clone was observed a few times. This chain joins TRBV2 and TRBJ2-4; perhaps TRBD1 as D (6 bases). CDR3 length: 15 amino acids. CDR1 and CDR2 from the germline V gene are SNHLY and FYNNEI. V was trimmed by 1 base and J by 4 bases, leaving 11 bases between them. The chain's CDR3 is CASSEVQGRKNIQYF. CDR3 bases: TGTGCCAGCAGTGAAGTACAGGGACGTAAAAACATTCAGTACTTC. Supplemented by reference TRBV2 and TRBJ2-4, the full variable domain reads EPEVTQTPSHQVTQMGQEVILRCVPISNHLYFYWYRQILGQKVEFLVSFYNNEISEKSEIFDDQFSVERPDGSNFTLKIRSTKLEDSAMYFCASSEVQGRKNIQYFGAGTRLSVL.